Included here is one TCR beta chain sequence, with context. These data originate in a study of blood T cell repertoires in COVID-19. Study at large: Sources were T cells, B-cell-depleted T cells, or PBMCs; the material itself was cDNA or gDNA.

Participants' own reports of clinical history determined their cohort assignment. Each recovered donor of Cohort 3 presented with two negative PCRs, clearance, or symptom resolution. Original data processing: Using reference gene primer amplification, nucleated cell counts were estimated. TCRdb's copy holds only in-frame clones and misses some; the assay was immunoSEQ multiplex PCR. From that table come the V and J calls and clone size; the DNA was used to work out D and trimming. The data contain approximately 160,000 clones, around 84% of them singletons. Material for sequencing was PBMCs or T cells enriched from blood (not recorded which). This clonotype was obtained from a man in his fifties who had recovered from COVID-19.

The CDR3 region is CAWSVGGLNTEAFF. As DNA, the CDR3 is TGTGCCTGGAGTGTTGGGGGCTTGAACACTGAAGCTTTCTTT. J is TRBJ1-1 and V is TRBV30; TRBD1 might be the D (6 bases). Trimming took off 0 bases at V and 0 bases at J, with 8 bases between the two ends. This CDR3 comprises 14 residues. Germline V CDR1 and CDR2: GTSNPN, SVGIG (reference sequence).